This T cell receptor beta chain derives from a study of human T cells and chemical hapten exposure. About the research overall: Patch tests put 0.01% DPC on the upper back, read at 6 days.

This clonotype was seen a handful of times. This sample's time point: patch test 3, about 24 weeks after DPC sensitization. Described treatment: therapeutic diphenylcyclopropenone sensitization with weekly scalp DPC. Prior to application of each patch test, blood was drawn. People who gave samples had alopecia, were 18 to 70 years old, and were suitable for DPC. Authors' analysis steps: Samples ranged from about 20,000 to 700,000 TCRs, with a median of about 96,000. TCRdb recomputed calls from the RACE reads with MiXCR, one row per CDR3 protein. The V and J calls shown here were made by TCRdb, not taken from the authors' results. The data show about 97,000 distinct CDR3 sequences, roughly 27% seen once. V gave up 3 bases and J gave up 2 bases; unmatched junction bases: 12. The CDR3 is 17 residues long. The germline gives CDR1 SEHNR, CDR2 FQNEAQ (reference sequence).

Sequenced material: whole blood, taken in connection with sensitization to the hapten diphenylcyclopropenone (DPC). V usage is TRBV7-9 and J usage is TRBJ1-1; TRBD1 agrees at 7 bases. The sequence was obtained from a man between 35 and 55 years old with alopecia areata. Some clones in this sample may be carry-over from other donors' samples. CDR3: CASSFPRQGGANTEAFF. CDR3 DNA: TGTGCCAGCAGCTTCCCTAGACAGGGAGGGGCAAACACTGAAGCTTTCTTT.